Presented here are 32 T cell receptor beta chains from one specimen sequenced in a study of radiation and T cells in renal cell carcinoma. As for time point: blood 2 weeks post-SBRT. The treatment is: 15 Gy SBRT to primary tumor, nephrectomy 4 weeks later. Sequencing used immunoSEQ multiplex PCR; TCRdb keeps in-frame clones, though not all of them. Of about 130,000 clones in the sample, 70% to 90% are singletons; the top ten hold 5% to 6.5%. The source was blood, collected from a patient whose treatment included radiotherapy and nephrectomy. The receptor set was obtained from a woman aged 70 to 79 with renal cell carcinoma.

The chain carries TRBV29-1 and TRBJ1-2, with D possibly matching TRBD1 (5 bases). V lost 5 bases and J lost 6, with 10 bases in between. CDR1 is SQVTM, CDR2 ANQGSEA, per germline. This CDR3 has 11 amino acids. DNA of the CDR3: TGCAGCGTTAGAGGGGCGAATGGCTACACCTTC. Translated: CSVRGANGYTF.

The chain joins TRBV10-3 to TRBJ1-1, with D unresolved. Germline CDR1 and CDR2: ENHRY and SYGVKD. V lost 6 bases, J lost 7 bases, and 9 bases lay in between. This CDR3 comprises 11 residues. Written as DNA, the CDR3 is TGTGCCATCAGGGTGGGTAATGAAGCTTTCTTT. It yields the protein CAIRVGNEAFF.

V and J are TRBV4-2 and TRBJ1-5; no firm D call. The germline V and J ends were trimmed by 2 bases and 4 bases, with 12 bases remaining between them. The CDR3 has 15 amino acids. Germline V gene data show CDR1 as LGHNA and CDR2 as YNFKEQ. The CDR3 DNA reads TGTGCCAGCAGCCAATCGCTTCTAACAAATCAGCCCCAGCATTTT. Translating gives CASSQSLLTNQPQHF.

In its sample, this clone was seen a few times. In nucleotides, the CDR3 is TGTGCCAGCACCAGACAGCTGTATAATTCACCCCTCCACTTT. It specifies CASTRQLYNSPLHF. The gene calls are TRBV5-6 and TRBJ1-6, with D perhaps TRBD1 (5 bases). The CDR3 extends over 14 amino acids. Trimming pared 6 bases from V and 4 bases from J, leaving 11 bases between. Germline V lookup: CDR1 SGHDT, CDR2 YYEEEE.

There are a few counts of this clone. The chain has TRBV19 and TRBJ1-5; maybe TRBD1 (6 bases). The ends were cut back, 4 bases at V and 4 bases at J, with 14 bases in the middle. CDR3 length: 15 amino acids. Germline CDR1 reads LNHDA; CDR2 reads SQIVND (reference sequence). The CDR3 reads CASSTGTRGNQPQHF. In DNA form, the CDR3 reads TGTGCCAGTAGTACCGGGACACGGGGAAATCAGCCCCAGCATTTT.

The J gene is TRBJ2-7, the V gene TRBV9; D gene unclear. Between the trimmed V and J ends, which lost 0 bases and 0 bases, there was a span of 7 bases. Germline assignment: CDR1 SGDLS and CDR2 YYNGEE. This CDR3 has 14 residues. The CDR3 here is CASSVEASSYEQYF. The DNA of the CDR3 is TGTGCCAGCAGCGTAGAAGCAAGCTCCTACGAGCAGTACTTC.

This clone has a single count. The rearrangement joins TRBV7-9 to TRBJ2-5; no firm D call. Germline CDR1 and CDR2: SEHNR and FQNEAQ (reference sequence). V lost 5 bases and J 5 bases, leaving 9 bases between the germline ends. The CDR3 extends over 12 amino acids. DNA of the CDR3: TGTGCCAGCAGCCCGATAGCTGAGACCCAGTACTTC. Translated: CASSPIAETQYF. The full variable domain, in which reference TRBV7-9 and TRBJ2-5 provide the parts outside the CDR3, is DTGVSQNPRHKITKRGQNVTFRCDPISEHNRLYWYRQTLGQGPEFLTYFQNEAQLEKSRLLSDRFSAERPKGSFSTLEIQRTEQGDSAMYLCASSPIAETQYFGPGTRLLVL.

V usage is TRBV6-5 and J usage is TRBJ1-5, with 7 bases identical to TRBD1. V shed 6 bases and J 5 bases; nucleotides not matched to a gene: 10. The CDR3 extends over 15 amino acids. Germline V gene sequence: CDR1 MNHEY, CDR2 SVGAGI. The CDR3 spells CASSRYRDSHQPQHF. CDR3 bases: TGTGCCAGCAGCCGCTACCGGGACAGCCATCAGCCCCAGCATTTT.

V is TRBV7-9 and J is TRBJ1-1, with D uncertain. Germline assignment: CDR1 SEHNR and CDR2 FQNEAQ (reference sequence). The V end lost 5 bases, the J end lost 2 bases, and 3 bases lay between the germline ends. CDR3 length equals 11 residues. The CDR3 region is CASSTNTEAFF. CDR3 DNA sequence: TGTGCCAGCAGCACCAACACTGAAGCTTTCTTT.

The chain links TRBV11-2 to TRBJ2-5; TRBD1 matches 11 bases. The trim removed 8 bases at V and 4 bases at J, leaving 6 bases unmatched. From germline, CDR1 is SGHAT and CDR2 FQNNGV. The CDR3 extends over 14 amino acids. This chain's CDR3 is CASSRGQGGETQYF. The CDR3, as DNA: TGTGCCAGCTCCCGGGGACAGGGGGGAGAGACCCAGTACTTC.

The CDR3 nucleotides read TGTGCCAGCAGTTACGCAGGGGGCTTCGACTATGGCTACACCTTC. This translates into CASSYAGGFDYGYTF. The rearrangement links TRBV27 to TRBJ1-2; TRBD1 aligns across 8 bases. This CDR3 comprises 15 residues. Trimming at V came to 4 bases and at J to 3 bases, leaving 7 bases not matched to a gene. From germline, CDR1 is MNHEY and CDR2 SMNVEV (reference sequence).

The chain combines TRBV6-1 with TRBJ1-6; D remains ambiguous. Per germline, CDR1 MNHNS and CDR2 SASEGT. This CDR3 spans 15 amino acids. The ends were cut back, 0 bases at V and 9 bases at J, with 12 bases in the middle. The CDR3 sequence: CASSEASLGGSPLHF. The CDR3, as DNA: TGTGCCAGCAGTGAAGCATCCCTAGGTGGTTCACCCCTCCACTTT.

This chain joins TRBV11-2 and TRBJ1-6; no reliable D call. The CDR3 has 11 residues. CDR1 and CDR2 (germline): SGHAT, FQNNGV. Trimming pared 4 bases from V and 13 bases from J, leaving 8 bases between. This chain's CDR3 is CASSSGIPLHF. The CDR3 DNA reads as TGTGCCAGCAGCTCGGGGATCCCCCTCCACTTT.

V and J are TRBV11-2 and TRBJ2-2; D gene ambiguous. V shed 4 bases and J shed 9 bases, with 9 bases lying between them. CDR3 length equals 12 residues. Germline V gives CDR1 SGHAT, CDR2 FQNNGV. CDR3 coding DNA: TGTGCCAGCAGCTCGAATAAGTGGGAGCTGTTTTTT. This encodes CASSSNKWELFF.

This clone appeared once. The gene calls are TRBV19 and TRBJ1-2, with D hard to call. CDR1 is LNHDA, CDR2 SQIVND, per germline (reference sequence). The CDR3 sequence is 16 residues long. The V end lost 1 base, the J end lost 2 bases, and 14 bases lay between the germline ends. In DNA form, the CDR3 reads TGTGCCAGTAGTATAGGGGCCGGAGACGACAACTATGGCTACACCTTC. Encoded protein: CASSIGAGDDNYGYTF. The variable domain in full, completed from reference TRBV19 and TRBJ1-2, reads DGGITQSPKYLFRKEGQNVTLSCEQNLNHDAMYWYRQDPGQGLRLIYYSQIVNDFQKGDIAEGYSVSREKKESFPLTVTSAQKNPTAFYLCASSIGAGDDNYGYTFGSGTRLTVV.

The J gene is TRBJ1-2, the V gene TRBV4-3; D ambiguous. V was clipped by 1 base and J by 2 bases, with 5 bases between them. The CDR3 is 13 amino acids. The V gene's germline CDR1 is LGHNA and CDR2 YSLEER. The CDR3: CASSQGINYGYTF. CDR3 sequence (DNA): TGCGCCAGCAGCCAAGGGATAAACTATGGCTACACCTTC.

The chain combines TRBV11-3 with TRBJ1-1; D is unresolved. From germline, CDR1 is SGHNT and CDR2 YENEEA. This CDR3 region has 13 residues. Between the trimmed V and J ends, which lost 4 bases and 11 bases, there was a span of 17 bases. As DNA, the CDR3 is TGTGCCAGCAGCTCCGCGGACGGGGTTGACGCTTTCTTT. Amino acids: CASSSADGVDAFF.

The table lists this clone with a few counts. The genes are TRBV7-6 and TRBJ2-1; D unclear. Germline V gene lookup returns CDR1 SGHVS and CDR2 FNYEAQ. The CDR3 contains 14 residues. V lost 4 bases and J lost 6, with 13 bases in between. The CDR3 coding sequence is TGTGCCAGCAGCTCTAGGGCAGGCTCCAATGAGCAGTTCTTC. It translates to CASSSRAGSNEQFF.

Here the CDR3 reads CASSIGPANTGELFF. CDR3 in DNA: TGTGCCAGTAGTATTGGGCCGGCGAACACCGGGGAGCTGTTTTTT. This chain connects TRBV19 to TRBJ2-2, with D hard to call. Germline lookup yields CDR1 LNHDA and CDR2 SQIVND (reference sequence). The V and J ends lost 3 bases and 0 bases respectively, with 8 bases between them. This CDR3 comprises 15 residues.

This clone was picked up one time. This chain connects TRBV18 to TRBJ2-7; tentative D call: TRBD1 (5 bases). Germline V gene sequence: CDR1 KGHSH, CDR2 LQKENI. CDR3 length: 16 amino acids. The ends were cut back, 1 base at V and 2 bases at J, with 15 bases in the middle. The CDR3 region has the DNA TGTGCCAGCTCACCACGAAGGCAGGGAAGGACCTACGAGCAGTACTTC. It codes for CASSPRRQGRTYEQYF.

The chain links TRBV27 to TRBJ1-1; 7 bases match TRBD1. V was pared by 1 base and J by 0 bases, with 8 bases of the junction left unmatched. There are 17 residues in the CDR3. CDR1 MNHEY and CDR2 SMNVEV come from the germline V gene (reference sequence). CDR3 bases: TGTGCCAGCAGTTTATGGTACTCAGGGGGTATGAACACTGAAGCTTTCTTT. Protein: CASSLWYSGGMNTEAFF.

The V and J genes are TRBV5-5 and TRBJ1-2, with D tentatively TRBD1 (6 bases). V was clipped by 0 bases and J by 1 base, with 7 bases between them. The CDR3 has 14 residues. CDR1 is SGHKS, CDR2 YYEKEE, per germline (reference sequence). CDR3 in amino acids: CASSLGTVNYGYTF. The DNA of the CDR3 is TGTGCCAGCAGCTTGGGGACAGTTAACTATGGCTACACCTTC. Variable domain in full (rest from reference TRBV5-5 and TRBJ1-2): DAGVTQSPTHLIKTRGQQVTLRCSPISGHKSVSWYQQVLGQGPQFIFQYYEKEERGRGNFPDRFSARQFPNYSSELNVNALLLGDSALYLCASSLGTVNYGYTFGSGTRLTVV.

The chain carries TRBV30 and TRBJ2-1; 10 bases fit TRBD2. V shed 4 bases and J 4 bases; nucleotides not matched to a gene: 4. CDR3 length equals 14 residues. Germline V gene lookup returns CDR1 GTSNPN and CDR2 SVGIG (reference sequence). The CDR3 spells CAWTTSGRYNEQFF. The CDR3 DNA is TGTGCCTGGACGACTAGCGGGCGGTACAATGAGCAGTTCTTC.

The chain combines TRBV6-1 with TRBJ1-5; D might be TRBD1 (5 bases). Germline V gives CDR1 MNHNS, CDR2 SASEGT. CDR3 length equals 15 residues. V dropped 10 bases and J dropped 0 bases, with 16 bases sitting between them. The CDR3 is CATQWTLSSNQPQHF. CDR3 bases: TGTGCCACACAGTGGACATTGAGTAGCAATCAGCCCCAGCATTTT.

The V call is TRBV29-1, the J call TRBJ1-1, with D perhaps TRBD1 (5 bases). Looked up from germline, CDR1 is SQVTM and CDR2 is ANQGSEA. CDR3 length equals 13 residues. V gave up 3 bases and J gave up 4 bases, with 12 bases separating them. As DNA, the CDR3 is TGCAGCGTTGACCGGGGGTGGGGCACTGAAGCTTTCTTT. It translates to CSVDRGWGTEAFF.

The table lists this clone with a few counts. The chain joins TRBV19 to TRBJ1-1; unclear D gene. The V end was cut by 5 bases, the J end by 1 base, with 20 bases between. Per the germline V gene, CDR1 is LNHDA and CDR2 is SQIVND (reference sequence). This CDR3 is built from 17 residues. This chain's CDR3 is CASSANIDPTRNTEAFF. In DNA form, the CDR3 reads TGTGCCAGTAGTGCTAACATAGACCCCACAAGGAACACTGAAGCTTTCTTT.

This chain joins TRBV4-1 and TRBJ1-3; D may be TRBD1 (5 bases). Looked up from germline, CDR1 is MGHRA and CDR2 is YSYEKL. The CDR3 spans 18 residues. Trimming stripped 3 bases from V and 0 bases from J, with 18 bases between. Written as DNA, the CDR3 is TGCGCCAGCAGCCAGGGTATCCGGATCGACAGCTCTGGAAACACCATATATTTT. Amino acid sequence: CASSQGIRIDSSGNTIYF.

This clone was seen just once. The chain employs TRBV4-1 and TRBJ2-2; D uncertain. The CDR3 is 15 residues long. Germline lookup yields CDR1 MGHRA and CDR2 YSYEKL. Trimming shortened V by 0 bases and J by 3 bases, and 8 bases separated the two germline ends. CDR3 loop: CASSQENRYTGELFF. As DNA, the CDR3 is TGCGCCAGCAGCCAAGAGAACAGATACACCGGGGAGCTGTTTTTT.

V is TRBV5-1 and J is TRBJ1-1; weak D call: TRBD1 (6 bases). Looked up from germline, CDR1 is SGHRS and CDR2 is YFSETQ. Trimming removed 4 bases from V and 1 base from J, with 11 bases in between. The length of the CDR3 is 14 residues. The CDR3 here is CASSMTGQNTEAFF. The DNA for the CDR3 is TGCGCCAGCAGCATGACAGGTCAGAACACTGAAGCTTTCTTT.

The chain is built from TRBV30 and TRBJ1-3, with D possibly matching TRBD1 (5 bases). The V gene lost 4 bases and the J gene lost 4 bases, with 11 bases spanning the gap. Germline lookup yields CDR1 GTSNPN and CDR2 SVGIG (reference sequence). CDR3 length: 13 residues. The CDR3 protein is CAWNQGDGNTIYF. The CDR3 DNA follows: TGTGCCTGGAACCAGGGAGACGGAAACACCATATATTTT.

V is TRBV5-6 and J is TRBJ2-1; D unresolved. CDR1 and CDR2 from the germline V gene are SGHDT and YYEEEE. CDR3 length: 13 amino acids. Trimming shortened V by 4 bases and J by 2 bases, and 7 bases separated the two germline ends. The CDR3 protein is CASSPEAYNEQFF. The CDR3 region has the DNA TGTGCCAGCAGCCCTGAGGCCTACAATGAGCAGTTCTTC.

This rearrangement joins TRBV18 to TRBJ2-7; tentatively, D is TRBD1 (6 bases). V dropped 3 bases and J dropped 3 bases, with 12 bases sitting between them. This CDR3 spans 14 amino acids. CDR1 KGHSH and CDR2 LQKENI come from the germline V gene. CDR3 loop: CASSPARGSYEQYF. The CDR3 nucleotides are TGTGCCAGCTCACCCGCCAGGGGAAGCTACGAGCAGTACTTC.